This T cell receptor (beta chain) came from a study of cytomegalovirus exposure and HLA in healthy donors. The wider study: A later analysis reported the same platform for the approximately 110 validation repertoires and the approximately 700 first-cohort repertoires.

The table came from immunoSEQ multiplex PCR; TCRdb's copy has only in-frame clones and leaves some out. The table includes over 200,000 clones, about nine tenths detected once. Per germline, CDR1 MNHEY and CDR2 SMNVEV (reference sequence). The V gene lost 4 bases and the J gene lost 4 bases, with 7 bases spanning the gap. The CDR3 has 12 residues. Study observations and caveats: The CMV antigen specificity of a few CMV-associated chains was confirmed through in vitro analysis. The study put some 160 TCR beta chains on its list as cytomegalovirus-associated.

This clone has a single count. Antigen: not known. An approximately 130-subject validation cohort, separate from the approximately 720-subject first cohort, supplied the donors. The sample consisted of PBMCs. The TCR originated in a woman aged 18-29 years in good health and CMV-seropositive. The chain uses TRBV27 and TRBJ2-5; D is uncertain. Here the CDR3 reads CASSSRGETQYF. In DNA, the CDR3 is TGTGCCAGCAGTTCTAGAGGAGAGACCCAGTACTTC.